This passage covers 20 T cell receptor beta chains from one sample sequenced in a study of CD8+CD57+ T cells in acquired aplastic anemia. Genomic DNA provided the template from which TCR beta VDJ and CDR3 profiles were obtained. TCRdb analysed the reads with MiXCR anew, one entry per CDR3 protein. This table holds about 190,000 distinct CDR3 sequences, roughly half found once. The sample comprised sorted CD4+, CD8+, or CD8+CD57+ T cells (not recorded which) from PBMCs. The receptors come from a human donor in good health, serving as a control.

A few counts support this clonotype. Possible read error: a much larger clone is one base away. The genes are TRBV5-1 and TRBJ1-1; 9 positions agree with TRBD1. V dropped 2 bases and J dropped 4; count of bases not matched to a gene: 6. CDR1 and CDR2 (germline): SGHRS, YFSETQ. This CDR3 has 15 residues. For the CDR3, the DNA is TGCGCCAGCAGCTTTGGACAGGGGCTCAGCACTGAAGCTTTCTTT. Translation gives CASSFGQGLSTEAFF.

This rearrangement joins TRBV7-3 to TRBJ2-5; 7 bases align to TRBD2. The tail of the sequence fits TRBJ2-1 better, so the J call may be wrong. This CDR3 is 15 amino acids long. The germline gives CDR1 SGHTA, CDR2 FQGTGA. The CDR3 DNA reads as TGTGCCAGCAGCTTACAGAGCGGGAAGGGTGGGGAGCAGTTCTTC. It encodes CASSLQSGKGGEQFF.

The J gene is TRBJ2-3, the V gene TRBV25-1; 8 nucleotides line up with TRBD2. This CDR3 spans 16 amino acids. From germline, CDR1 is MGHDK and CDR2 SYGVNS. With V trimmed by 2 bases and J by 3 bases, 7 bases remained unmatched. The CDR3 sequence is CASSERSGGTTDTQYF. The DNA for the CDR3 is TGTGCCAGCAGTGAACGGAGCGGGGGCACAACAGATACGCAGTATTTT. Using reference TRBV25-1 and TRBJ2-3 for the parts outside the CDR3, the full variable domain is EADIYQTPRYLVIGTGKKITLECSQTMGHDKMYWYQQDPGMELHLIHYSYGVNSTEKGDLSSESTVSRIRTEHFPLTLESARPSHTSQYLCASSERSGGTTDTQYFGPGTRLTVL.

There are many counts of this clonotype. The chain carries TRBV12-3 or TRBV12-4 and TRBJ1-2, with 9 bases identical to TRBD1. V lost 7 bases to trimming and J lost 14 bases; unmatched junction nucleotides: 11. This CDR3 contains 12 residues. The CDR3 nucleotides are TGTGCCAGCACCTCAAACCTGGGGACAGGGACCTTC. It yields the protein CASTSNLGTGTF.

The chain combines TRBV7-2 with TRBJ2-5; 7 bases map to TRBD2. The germline gives CDR1 SGHTA, CDR2 FQGNSA. This CDR3 has 11 residues. Unmatched junction bases numbered 4, after V lost 5 bases and J lost 10 bases. CDR3: CASSPAGDQYF. CDR3 coding DNA: TGTGCCAGCAGCCCTGCGGGAGACCAGTACTTC.

This clonotype was observed at least ten times. The chain has TRBV28 and TRBJ2-7, with 9 bases matching TRBD1. The V and J ends lost 6 bases and 3 bases, in that order; junction bases with no gene match: 9. The CDR3 covers 15 residues. The germline gives CDR1 MDHEN, CDR2 SYDVKM. Here the CDR3 DNA reads TGTGCCAGCAGCCAGCCGGGACAGGGAAACTACGAGCAGTACTTC. It specifies CASSQPGQGNYEQYF.

The chain carries TRBV9 and TRBJ1-6; D possibly corresponds to TRBD1 (5 bases). The V end lost 0 bases, the J end lost 0 bases, and 10 bases lay between the germline ends. The CDR3 consists of 17 residues. The germline gives CDR1 SGDLS, CDR2 YYNGEE. Here the CDR3 reads CASSVAGGISYNSPLHF. The CDR3, as DNA: TGTGCCAGCAGCGTAGCGGGGGGGATCTCCTATAATTCACCCCTCCACTTT.

The genes are TRBV5-5 and TRBJ1-2; D is unclear. Germline assignment: CDR1 SGHKS and CDR2 YYEKEE (reference sequence). Trimming stripped 5 bases from V and 3 bases from J, with 8 bases between. The CDR3 is 12 amino acids. CDR3 DNA sequence: TGTGCCAGCAGGACACAGTACTATGGCTACACCTTC. It codes for CASRTQYYGYTF. Variable domain in full (rest from reference TRBV5-5 and TRBJ1-2): DAGVTQSPTHLIKTRGQQVTLRCSPISGHKSVSWYQQVLGQGPQFIFQYYEKEERGRGNFPDRFSARQFPNYSSELNVNALLLGDSALYLCASRTQYYGYTFGSGTRLTVV.

For this clonotype: A much larger clone lies a single base off, so this may be a read error. The chain uses TRBV7-8 and TRBJ1-3, with unresolved D. This CDR3 is built from 14 residues. Germline loops: CDR1 SGHVS, CDR2 FQNEAQ. V gave up 5 bases and J gave up 0 bases, with 8 bases separating them. CDR3 in amino acids: CASSPVPSGNTIYF. The CDR3 DNA is TGTGCCAGCAGCCCCGTTCCCTCTGGAAACACCATATATTTT.

The CDR3 bases are TGTGCCAGCAGTGTAAGACCCGGGAATGGCTACACCTTC. Residues: CASSVRPGNGYTF. The chain carries TRBV27 and TRBJ1-2, with unresolved D. The germline V gene has CDR1 MNHEY and CDR2 SMNVEV (reference sequence). This CDR3 contains 13 residues. Trimming removed 5 bases at V and 6 bases at J, with 13 bases between.

In this sample, this clonotype turned up many times. This sequence joins TRBV6-1 and TRBJ1-5; 7 bases match TRBD1. CDR1 is MNHNS, CDR2 SASEGT, per germline. Losses at the gene ends were 5 bases for V and 9 bases for J; bases not matched to a gene: 4. This CDR3 is 12 amino acids long. CDR3 protein: CASSYTGAPQHF. CDR3 coding DNA: TGTGCCAGCAGTTACACAGGGGCGCCCCAGCATTTT.

In DNA, the CDR3 is TGTGCCAGCAGGAGCTCGGGGTTAGCGGGGGTCGATGAGCAGTTCTTC. Translation: CASRSSGLAGVDEQFF. The rearrangement joins TRBV12-3 or TRBV12-4 to TRBJ2-5; 9 nucleotides align to TRBD2. The J call may be wrong; the DNA end is better matched by TRBJ2-1. This CDR3 spans 16 amino acids.

The rearrangement links TRBV20-1 to TRBJ2-7; tentatively, D is TRBD1 (6 bases). The CDR3 extends over 14 amino acids. V was trimmed by 6 bases and J by 2 bases, leaving 17 bases between them. Germline CDR1 DFQATT, CDR2 SNEGSKA (reference sequence). The CDR3 DNA sequence: TGCAGTGCCCCGGCGGACAGAGAACCCTACGAGCAGTACTTC. Its protein product is CSAPADREPYEQYF.

The chain carries TRBV25-1 and TRBJ1-1; D remains ambiguous. The CDR3 is made up of 11 amino acids. Germline CDR1 MGHDK, CDR2 SYGVNS. V dropped 8 bases and J dropped 2 bases, with 6 bases sitting between them. CDR3 loop: CASEHNTEAFF. CDR3 DNA sequence: TGTGCCAGCGAGCATAACACTGAAGCTTTCTTT.

V gene TRBV5-4 combines with J gene TRBJ1-2; TRBD1 is a possible D gene (6 bases). The CDR3 is made up of 14 amino acids. Germline V gene lookup returns CDR1 SGHNT and CDR2 YYREEE (reference sequence). V lost 4 bases and J 8 bases, leaving 18 bases between the germline ends. This chain's CDR3 is CASSIPWQGRGYTF. CDR3 DNA sequence: TGTGCCAGCAGCATACCGTGGCAGGGGCGAGGCTACACCTTC.

Details on this clonotype: At one end, the junction sequence differs from germline, possibly due to a read error. CDR3 sequence reads: CSARIGGGRGNGQFF. The CDR3 DNA is TGCAGTGCTAGGATTGGCGGGGGGAGGGGCAATGGGCAGTTCTTC. The chain employs TRBV20-1 and TRBJ2-1; 8 bases line up with TRBD2. Germline V lookup: CDR1 DFQATT, CDR2 SNEGSKA (reference sequence). The CDR3 spans 15 residues.

This clonotype has more than one count but fewer than ten. A much more abundant neighbour one base away suggests this may be a read error. CDR3 sequence (DNA): TGTGCCAACAGGCCGGGACAGGGGAACGGAGAGCGTGGCTACACCTTC. Translating it yields CANRPGQGNGERGYTF. The chain employs TRBV10-3 and TRBJ1-2, with 10 positions matching TRBD1. Germline V gene data show CDR1 as ENHRY and CDR2 as SYGVKD. The CDR3 totals 16 residues. The ends lost 10 bases at V and 7 bases at J; junction bases unmatched: 18.

The chain recombines TRBV12-3 or TRBV12-4 with TRBJ2-5; D is unresolved. The tail of the sequence fits TRBJ2-7 better, so the J call may be wrong. The CDR3 is 10 residues long. The DNA for the CDR3 is TGTGCCAGCAGGGCCAACGAGCAGTACTTC. Amino acid sequence: CASRANEQYF.

The V call is TRBV10-1, the J call TRBJ2-7; 7 positions match TRBD2. This CDR3 region has 14 residues. Germline lookup yields CDR1 WNHNN and CDR2 SYGVQD (reference sequence). The J segment lost 7 bases and the V segment lost 6 bases, leaving 12 bases of the junction unmatched. CDR3 sequence (DNA): TGCGCCAGCAGCGCCGGGACTATTGGGGGAGAGCAGTACTTC. Amino acid sequence: CASSAGTIGGEQYF.

This clonotype was seen a few times. A read error may be the cause here, since a much bigger clone is one base away. The CDR3: CSASRGSDAFF. The DNA of the CDR3 is TGCAGTGCTAGCCGGGGTTCTGACGCTTTCTTT. This chain links TRBV20-1 with TRBJ1-1; D call uncertain. This CDR3 has 11 residues. Germline loops: CDR1 DFQATT, CDR2 SNEGSKA (reference sequence).